The rows below give T cell receptor beta chains drawn from one sample of a study of blood T cell repertoires in COVID-19. The table came from immunoSEQ multiplex PCR; TCRdb's copy has only in-frame clones and leaves some out. The repertoire holds 250,000 to 350,000 clones, with about 92% as singletons. Specimen: PBMCs or T cells enriched from blood (not recorded which). These receptors all come from a woman aged 30 to 39 who had recovered from COVID-19. Each CDR3 is given with its conserved first and last residue. The order of the fields is clone size, D gene, V gene, J gene, CDR3 protein, CDR3 DNA. The D gene is left open where the match is weak. Part of the rows lack a size; the others show once, few, many or a class for expanded clones.

size: few; D: .; V: TRBV24-1; J: TRBJ2-3; CDR3: CATSVGYTDTQYF; DNA: TGTGCCACCAGTGTGGGCTACACAGATACGCAGTATTTT
size: .; D: TRBD2; V: TRBV15; J: TRBJ2-3; CDR3: CATSRGTSGGAGTDTQYF; DNA: TGTGCCACCAGCAGGGGGACTAGCGGGGGGGCAGGCACAGATACGCAGTATTTT
size: few; D: TRBD1; V: TRBV30; J: TRBJ1-2; CDR3: CAWTDRADYGYTF; DNA: TGTGCCTGGACGGACAGGGCTGACTATGGCTACACCTTC
size: .; D: .; V: TRBV29-1; J: TRBJ2-7; CDR3: CSVLLDSYEQYF; DNA: TGCAGCGTTCTCCTCGACAGCTACGAGCAGTACTTC
size: .; D: TRBD2; V: TRBV7-2; J: TRBJ2-2; CDR3: CASSLAGNTGELFF; DNA: TGTGCCAGCAGTCTAGCGGGGAACACCGGGGAGCTGTTTTTT
size: .; D: TRBD2; V: TRBV2; J: TRBJ2-5; CDR3: CASSASGGAFETQYF; DNA: TGTGCCAGCAGTGCCAGCGGGGGGGCCTTTGAGACCCAGTACTTC
size: .; D: TRBD1; V: TRBV4-1; J: TRBJ1-6; CDR3: CASSQVDRDDSPLHF; DNA: TGCGCCAGCAGCCAAGTAGACAGGGATGATTCACCCCTCCACTTT
size: .; D: .; V: TRBV10-3; J: TRBJ1-5; CDR3: CAISDPGTGQPQHF; DNA: TGTGCCATCAGTGACCCGGGCACGGGGCAGCCCCAGCATTTT
size: .; D: .; V: TRBV28; J: TRBJ1-6; CDR3: CASRVRVADFHSPLHF; DNA: TGTGCCAGCAGAGTCAGGGTAGCGGACTTTCATTCACCCCTCCACTTT
size: .; D: .; V: TRBV3-1/TRBV3-2; J: TRBJ1-1; CDR3: CASNKNQDTGGRIF; DNA: TGTGCCAGCAACAAAAATCAAGATACCGGGGGGCGCATCTTT
size: .; D: .; V: TRBV5-8; J: TRBJ2-3; CDR3: CASSLSVRRTDTQYF; DNA: TGTGCCAGCAGCTTGTCAGTTCGTCGCACAGATACGCAGTATTTT
size: .; D: .; V: TRBV25-1; J: TRBJ1-1; CDR3: CASSERQGRRTEAFF; DNA: TGTGCCAGCAGTGAACGTCAGGGGCGAAGGACTGAAGCTTTCTTT